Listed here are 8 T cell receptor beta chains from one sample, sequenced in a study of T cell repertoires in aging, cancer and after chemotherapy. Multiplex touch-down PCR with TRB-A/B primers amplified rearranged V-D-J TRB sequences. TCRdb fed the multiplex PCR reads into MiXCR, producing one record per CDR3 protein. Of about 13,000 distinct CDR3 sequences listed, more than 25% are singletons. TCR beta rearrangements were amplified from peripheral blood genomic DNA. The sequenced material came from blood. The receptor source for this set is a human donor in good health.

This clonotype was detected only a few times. CDR3 residues: CSAIERTSGGNEQFF. The CDR3, as DNA: TGCAGTGCCATAGAGCGGACTAGCGGGGGGAATGAGCAGTTCTTC. The chain uses TRBV20-1 and TRBJ2-1; 14 nucleotides agree with TRBD2. CDR1 and CDR2 from the germline V gene are DFQATT and SNEGSKA (reference sequence). V lost 6 bases, J lost 7 bases, and 8 bases stayed unmatched. This CDR3 has 15 amino acids.

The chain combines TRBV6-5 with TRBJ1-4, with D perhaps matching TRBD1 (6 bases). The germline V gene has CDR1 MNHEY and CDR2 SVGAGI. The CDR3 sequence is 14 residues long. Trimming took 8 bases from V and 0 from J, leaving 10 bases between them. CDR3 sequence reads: CASVRTATNEKLFF. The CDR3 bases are TGTGCCAGCGTCCGGACAGCAACTAATGAAAAACTGTTTTTT.

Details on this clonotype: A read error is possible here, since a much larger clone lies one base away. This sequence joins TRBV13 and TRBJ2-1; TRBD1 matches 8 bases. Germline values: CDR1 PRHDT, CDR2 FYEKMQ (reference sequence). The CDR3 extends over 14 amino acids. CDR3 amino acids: CASSLGTGVGELFF. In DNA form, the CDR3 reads TGTGCCAGCAGCTTAGGGACAGGGGTTGGGGAGCTGTTCTTC.

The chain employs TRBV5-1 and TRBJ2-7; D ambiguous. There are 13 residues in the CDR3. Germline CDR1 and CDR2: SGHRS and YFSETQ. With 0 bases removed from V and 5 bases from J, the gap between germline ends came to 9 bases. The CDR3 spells CASSLAPTNEQYV. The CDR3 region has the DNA TGCGCCAGCAGCTTGGCCCCGACAAACGAGCAGTACGTC.

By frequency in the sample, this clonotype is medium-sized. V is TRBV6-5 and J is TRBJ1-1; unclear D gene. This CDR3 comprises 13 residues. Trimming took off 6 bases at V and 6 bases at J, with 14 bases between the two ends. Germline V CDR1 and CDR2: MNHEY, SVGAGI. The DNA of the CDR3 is TGTGCCAGCAGCACTAAATCTCAGGCTGAAGCTTTCTTT. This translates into CASSTKSQAEAFF.

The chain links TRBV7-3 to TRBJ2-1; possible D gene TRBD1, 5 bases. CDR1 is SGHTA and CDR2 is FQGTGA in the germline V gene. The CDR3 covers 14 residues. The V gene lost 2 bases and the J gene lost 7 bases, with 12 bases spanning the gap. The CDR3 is CASSLGPGWNEQFF. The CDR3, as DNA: TGTGCCAGCAGCTTAGGGCCAGGGTGGAATGAGCAGTTCTTC.

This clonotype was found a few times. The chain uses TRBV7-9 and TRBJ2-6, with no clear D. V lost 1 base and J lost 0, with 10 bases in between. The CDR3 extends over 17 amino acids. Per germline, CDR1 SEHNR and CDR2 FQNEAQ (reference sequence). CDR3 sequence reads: CASSLEGRFSGANVLTF. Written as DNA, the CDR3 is TGTGCCAGCAGCTTAGAAGGACGATTCTCTGGGGCCAACGTCCTGACTTTC.

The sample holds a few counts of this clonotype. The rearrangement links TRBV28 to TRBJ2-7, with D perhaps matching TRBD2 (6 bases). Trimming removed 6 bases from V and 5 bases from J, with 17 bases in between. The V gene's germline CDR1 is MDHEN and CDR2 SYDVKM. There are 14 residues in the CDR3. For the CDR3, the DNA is TGTGCCAGCAGCCGGCAAGGGAGGTATAACGAGCAGTACTTC. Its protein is CASSRQGRYNEQYF.